The entry below describes one T cell receptor beta chain. This sample was included in a study of blood T cell repertoires in COVID-19. In the study overall: The United States, Italy and Spain provided the acute and convalescent COVID-19 samples. PBMCs, B-cell-depleted T cells, or T cells were the source of the cDNA or gDNA that made up the material.

Germline V CDR1 and CDR2: SGHAT, FQNNGV. V was cut by 3 bases and J by 3 bases, with 15 bases left in between. CDR3 length: 15 residues. Per the original data handling: Reference gene primer amplification in the assay estimated nucleated cell counts. Only in-frame clones appear in the TCRdb table, and some are missing; sequencing was by immunoSEQ multiplex PCR. The V and J calls and clone size were taken over from that table, and D and trimming were inferred from the DNA. The sample includes around 60,000 clones, around four fifths seen only once; the top ten take around 3.7%. The chain joins TRBV11-2 to TRBJ2-7; D may be TRBD2 (5 bases). The receptor's source is a woman aged 80 or older with acute or convalescent COVID-19. Sequencing was done on a sample of peripheral blood. The chain's CDR3 is CASSLVQTEVYEQYF. The CDR3 DNA sequence: TGTGCCAGCAGCTTGGTCCAGACGGAGGTCTACGAGCAGTACTTC.